These 18 T cell receptor beta chains were sequenced from one sample in a study of OX40 agonist ivuxolimab in advanced cancers. Repertoires were generated with immunoSEQ multiplex PCR, while TCRdb's copy carries only in-frame clones and drops some. The data contain about 80,000 clones, 90% of them singletons. Source: CD4+ or CD8+ T cells sorted from blood, taken in a trial of the OX40 agonist ivuxolimab. The receptors were sampled from an adult with an advanced solid tumor such as melanoma, head and neck, liver or kidney cancer.

V gene TRBV29-1 combines with J gene TRBJ1-4; 7 nucleotides align to TRBD1. The CDR3 is 14 amino acids. Unmatched junction bases numbered 9, after V lost 6 bases and J lost 5 bases. In germline, CDR1 is SQVTM, CDR2 ANQGSEA. The DNA for the CDR3 is TGCAGCGTCGCAACCGGGACAGTAAATGAAAAACTGTTTTTT. It translates to CSVATGTVNEKLFF.

A word on this clone: At one of its ends the junction is not consistent with the germline gene, which may arise from a read error. This chain connects TRBV7-7 to TRBJ2-5; 8 bases are a match to TRBD1. Germline CDR1 is SSHAT and CDR2 is FNYEAQ (reference sequence). This CDR3 region has 15 residues. The CDR3 bases are TGTGCTAGCAGCTTAAGGACAGGGTCAGGAGAGACCCAGTACTTC. Amino acid sequence: CASSLRTGSGETQYF.

This clone was recorded once. The V gene is TRBV11-2, the J gene TRBJ1-6; unclear D gene. The CDR3 is 15 residues long. The germline V gene has CDR1 SGHAT and CDR2 FQNNGV. With 5 bases removed from V and 5 bases from J, the gap between germline ends came to 13 bases. CDR3 nucleotide sequence: TGTGCCAGCAGCCGGGCCGAGGAGGATAATTCACCCCTCCACTTT. Translated, it gives CASSRAEEDNSPLHF.

This chain connects TRBV27 to TRBJ2-1, with D tentatively TRBD2 (5 bases). Between the trimmed V and J ends, which lost 3 bases and 8 bases, there was a span of 11 bases. The CDR3 runs 13 residues. From germline, CDR1 is MNHEY and CDR2 SMNVEV (reference sequence). For the CDR3, the DNA is TGTGCCAGCAGTTTCTTTCACGGGGATGAGCAGTTCTTC. This codes for CASSFFHGDEQFF.

The chain joins TRBV19 to TRBJ1-5, with D uncertain. There are 15 residues in the CDR3. V gave up 2 bases and J gave up 6 bases, with 14 bases separating them. The germline V gene encodes CDR1 LNHDA and CDR2 SQIVND (reference sequence). The CDR3 spells CASSITPSPGQPQHF. DNA of the CDR3: TGTGCCAGTAGTATAACTCCCTCGCCAGGTCAGCCCCAGCATTTT.

This sequence joins TRBV6-4 and TRBJ2-7; possible D gene TRBD1, 7 bases. Germline V CDR1 and CDR2: MRHNA, SNTAGT. V was trimmed by 3 bases and J by 0 bases, leaving 15 bases between them. This CDR3 comprises 16 residues. The CDR3 reads CASSEGGQLRSYEQYF. CDR3 DNA: TGTGCCAGCAGTGAGGGGGGACAGTTACGCTCCTACGAGCAGTACTTC.

This chain joins TRBV7-8 and TRBJ1-4; D is uncertain. V was shortened by 0 bases and J by 10 bases, with 12 bases between the two germline ends. The germline CDR1 and CDR2 sequences are SGHVS and FQNEAQ. The CDR3 length is 14 residues. The chain's CDR3 is CASSLAGRAGKLFF. In DNA form, the CDR3 reads TGTGCCAGCAGCTTAGCCGGTCGTGCGGGAAAACTGTTTTTT.

The chain links TRBV4-1 to TRBJ1-5; 10 bases match TRBD1. Germline V CDR1 and CDR2: MGHRA, YSYEKL. This CDR3 is 18 amino acids long. V gave up 2 bases and J gave up 3 bases; unmatched junction bases: 10. The CDR3 sequence is CASSQTGTGVGNNQPQHF. The DNA of the CDR3 is TGCGCCAGCAGCCAAACCGGGACAGGGGTAGGAAACAATCAGCCCCAGCATTTT.

This chain joins TRBV4-3 and TRBJ2-4; D assignment may be TRBD1 or TRBD2 (6 bases each). The CDR3 is 13 residues long. Trimming removed 4 bases from V and 11 bases from J, with 15 bases in between. The germline V gene encodes CDR1 LGHNA and CDR2 YSLEER. This CDR3 reads CASSPRGGGLQYF. CDR3 in DNA: TGCGCCAGCAGCCCCAGGGGTGGGGGGCTTCAGTACTTC.

For the CDR3, the DNA is TGTGCCAGCAGTTCCCCTGTATCCGGGACAGGTTCTAACTATGGCTACACCTTC. It translates to CASSSPVSGTGSNYGYTF. V gene TRBV28 combines with J gene TRBJ1-2; 8 bases fit TRBD1. The CDR3 is 18 residues long. Germline CDR1 and CDR2: MDHEN and SYDVKM. V shed 4 bases, J shed 0 bases, and the junction held 13 bases outside the gene matches.

As regards this clone: One junction end disagrees with the germline gene, perhaps due to a read error. Here the CDR3 reads CASSLEASQETQYF. The DNA for the CDR3 is TGTGCTAGCAGCTTAGAAGCCAGCCAAGAGACCCAGTACTTC. The chain employs TRBV7-7 and TRBJ2-5; D uncertain. This CDR3 is 14 amino acids long. Germline V gene data show CDR1 as SSHAT and CDR2 as FNYEAQ (reference sequence).

The rearrangement joins TRBV7-9 to TRBJ2-2, with TRBD2 matching 11 bases. CDR1 and CDR2 (germline): SEHNR, FQNEAQ (reference sequence). The CDR3 is 19 amino acids. Unmatched junction bases numbered 16, after V lost 5 bases and J lost 5 bases. CDR3 residues: CASSPLPLAGGILTGELFF. The CDR3 nucleotides are TGTGCCAGCAGCCCCCTCCCCCTAGCGGGAGGCATCCTTACCGGGGAGCTGTTTTTT.

This chain joins TRBV6-4 and TRBJ1-1; TRBD1 matches 7 bases. V was pared by 5 bases and J by 0 bases, with 3 bases of the junction left unmatched. CDR3 length: 14 residues. The germline gives CDR1 MRHNA, CDR2 SNTAGT. The CDR3 here is CASSPQGLNTEAFF. The CDR3, as DNA: TGTGCCAGCAGTCCACAGGGGTTGAACACTGAAGCTTTCTTT.

This sequence joins TRBV7-9 and TRBJ2-1; D tentatively fits TRBD1 or TRBD2 (5 bases each). This CDR3 spans 13 amino acids. V gave up 3 bases and J gave up 13 bases, with 16 bases separating them. Germline lookup yields CDR1 SEHNR and CDR2 FQNEAQ (reference sequence). CDR3 DNA: TGTGCCAGCAGCTTGGAAGGGACCCCTAAACAGTTCTTC. It codes for CASSLEGTPKQFF.

V usage is TRBV28 and J usage is TRBJ1-1; D unclear. Between the trimmed V and J ends, which lost 3 bases and 3 bases, there was a span of 11 bases. The CDR3 is 14 amino acids. CDR1 is MDHEN and CDR2 is SYDVKM in the germline V gene. The CDR3 here is CASSLRVGDTEAFF. For the CDR3, the DNA is TGTGCCAGCAGTTTGAGGGTGGGCGACACTGAAGCTTTCTTT.

This sequence joins TRBV7-2 and TRBJ1-2; the match to TRBD1 covers 8 bases. The CDR3 covers 13 residues. CDR1 SGHTA and CDR2 FQGNSA come from the germline V gene. Unmatched junction bases numbered 10, after V lost 10 bases and J lost 6 bases. For the CDR3, the DNA is TGTGCCACCTTAGGGCAGGGGGCGAATGGCTACACCTTC. It translates to CATLGQGANGYTF.

V is TRBV5-6 and J is TRBJ2-2; the match to TRBD1 covers 8 bases. V gave up 2 bases and J gave up 2 bases; unmatched junction bases: 8. Germline V gene data show CDR1 as SGHDT and CDR2 as YYEEEE. This CDR3 region has 17 residues. CDR3 in DNA: TGTGCCAGCAGCTTAACGGGTTCAGGGGGCAACACCGGGGAGCTGTTTTTT. Translating it yields CASSLTGSGGNTGELFF.

The gene calls are TRBV7-3 and TRBJ1-2, with D unresolved. Germline CDR1 reads SGHTA; CDR2 reads FQGTGA. V lost 6 bases and J 4 bases, leaving 15 bases between the germline ends. The CDR3 runs 14 residues. CDR3 sequence (DNA): TGTGCCAGCAGTTTCGGGGAAGGGCCCTATGGCTACACCTTC. Translated, it gives CASSFGEGPYGYTF.